The 6 T cell receptor beta chains below all came from one sample that was sequenced in a study of blood T cells in healthy people across ages. A second 7 to 11 cycle PCR used barcoded and J-beta primers. Each CDR3 protein gets one entry after TCRdb re-called the 5' RACE reads with MiXCR. The sample yields around 1,800,000 distinct CDR3 sequences, 35% to 50% seen once. The source material was blood. These receptors all come from a human donor in good health.

The table lists this clonotype with a few counts. In DNA, the CDR3 is TGTGCCAGCAGCGCGGGGGCCAATTCCTACGAGCAGTACTTC. Residues: CASSAGANSYEQYF. V usage is TRBV7-2 and J usage is TRBJ2-4, with D possibly matching TRBD2 (7 bases). The DNA matches TRBJ2-7 better at its end, which makes the J call doubtful. The CDR3 is 14 residues long. CDR1 is SGHTA, CDR2 FQGNSA, per germline.

This clonotype was observed a single time. One end of the junction fails to match germline, which may point to a read error. V and J are TRBV28 and TRBJ1-6; D unclear. Germline-derived CDR1 and CDR2 are MDHEN and SYDVKM. The CDR3 runs 15 residues. CDR3 loop: CASTTGNSYSSPLHF. The CDR3 nucleotides are TGTGCCAGCACTACCGGGAACTCCTATAGTTCACCCCTCCACTTT.

This sequence joins TRBV24-1 and TRBJ1-2; unclear D gene. Germline V gene sequence: CDR1 KGHDR, CDR2 SFDVKD. With 5 bases removed from V and 4 bases from J, the gap between germline ends came to 10 bases. The CDR3 contains 13 residues. The DNA of the CDR3 is TGTGCCACCAGTGCCCGGTTGGGCTATGGCTACACCTTC. Its protein product is CATSARLGYGYTF.

The chain couples TRBV11-2 to TRBJ2-7; 8 bases map to TRBD1. The J call is in doubt because the DNA end fits TRBJ2-5 better. This CDR3 spans 17 amino acids. Germline CDR1 is SGHAT and CDR2 is FQNNGV. The CDR3 protein is CASSLGMSRGLVETQYF. The CDR3 nucleotides are TGTGCCAGCAGCTTAGGAATGAGCAGGGGGCTGGTCGAGACCCAGTACTTC.

V usage is TRBV12-3 or TRBV12-4 and J usage is TRBJ2-7; D is unresolved. The length of the CDR3 is 13 residues. Trimming took 3 bases from V and 4 from J, leaving 10 bases between them. The CDR3 loop is CASSFLLRYEQYF. CDR3 sequence (DNA): TGTGCCAGCAGTTTTTTATTGCGTTACGAGCAGTACTTC.

CDR3 DNA sequence: TGTGCCAGCAGTTTGATAGCAGAGACCCACGAGCAGTACTTC. Translated: CASSLIAETHEQYF. V is TRBV12-3 or TRBV12-4 and J is TRBJ2-7; no clear D. This CDR3 has 14 amino acids. Trimming pared 3 bases from V and 5 bases from J, leaving 14 bases between.